Detailed here is one T cell receptor (beta chain). Its specificity is unknown. It was with 60 Vbeta and 13 Jbeta primers that the PCR ran. Produced via immunoSEQ multiplex PCR; TCRdb's table is partial and in-frame only. Seen here are some 60,000 clones, approximately 75% observed once, and the top ten hold 4.5% to 6%. This record comes from a study of cytomegalovirus exposure and HLA in healthy donors. Study conclusions and caveats: By HLA locus, TCR association rates varied in a later analysis, with DRB1 showing the most and HLA-C the fewest. Reports indicated that the classifier achieved high specificity and sensitivity in diagnosing cytomegalovirus status.

Germline trimming cut 7 bases from V and 4 bases from J; bases unmatched to any gene: 6. The CDR3 loop spans 14 amino acids. Per germline, CDR1 GTSNPN and CDR2 SVGIG (reference sequence). V gene TRBV30 combines with J gene TRBJ2-1, with 11 bases fitting TRBD1. This TCR came from a woman in her thirties in good health and CMV-seronegative. Sequenced sample: PBMCs. In nucleotides, the CDR3 is TGTGCCTCCCTTCGGGACAGGGGGTACAATGAGCAGTTCTTC. This codes for CASLRDRGYNEQFF.